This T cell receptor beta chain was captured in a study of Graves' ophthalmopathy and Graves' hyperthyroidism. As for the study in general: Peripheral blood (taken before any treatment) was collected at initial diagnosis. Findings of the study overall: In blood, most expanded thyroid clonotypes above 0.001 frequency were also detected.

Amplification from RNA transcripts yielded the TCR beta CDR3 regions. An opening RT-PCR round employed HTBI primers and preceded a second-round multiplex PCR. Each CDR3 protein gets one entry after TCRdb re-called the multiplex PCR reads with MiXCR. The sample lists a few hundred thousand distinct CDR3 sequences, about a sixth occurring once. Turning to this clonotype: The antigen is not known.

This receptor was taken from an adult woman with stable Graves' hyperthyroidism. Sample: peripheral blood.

Here the CDR3 DNA reads TGCGCCAGCACGTTGCAGGGACTAGCGGACTACCAAGAGACCCAGTACTTC. It codes for CASTLQGLADYQETQYF. The chain recombines TRBV5-1 with TRBJ2-5; 11 bases map to TRBD2. V lost 6 bases, J lost 0 bases, and 10 bases stayed unmatched. This CDR3 region has 17 residues. The germline V gene has CDR1 SGHRS and CDR2 YFSETQ.